This T cell receptor beta chain was documented in a study of cytomegalovirus exposure and HLA in healthy donors. Study context: Unique TCRs numbering roughly 85 million, obtained from HLA-typed donors, made up an early data release. Findings of the study overall: Relative to the approximately 700-donor mean, N-insertions were reportedly fewer in an Asian-associated ancestry cluster in a later analysis. TCR beta chain V- and J-gene trimming was linked, in a later analysis, to a missense variant in DCLRE1C.

This clone was observed a single time. What it binds is unknown. The junction does not match germline at one end; this may be a read error. Amplification used 60 Vbeta primers and 13 Jbeta primers. Data came from immunoSEQ multiplex PCR; TCRdb stores just in-frame clones and leaves some out. Of 130,000 to 150,000 clones listed, approximately 84% are singletons. CDR3 length: 15 amino acids. From germline, CDR1 is GTSNPN and CDR2 SVGIG (reference sequence). The sequence came from a woman aged 55-70 years in good health and CMV-seropositive. The V and J genes are TRBV30 and TRBJ2-1; D uncertain. Sequenced: PBMCs. The CDR3 protein is CAWSVEDYSHNEQFF. The CDR3 nucleotides read TGTGCCTGGAGTGTAGAGGATTACTCCCACAATGAGCAGTTCTTC.